Listed below are T cell receptor beta chains from one sample, sequenced in a study of response to subunit inactivated influenza vaccine. Each CDR3 protein is one row after TCRdb ran MiXCR on the RT-PCR reads. The repertoire includes a few hundred thousand distinct CDR3 sequences, roughly 15% of them detected once, and approximately 12% sits in the top ten. The sequenced sample was PBMCs from blood, obtained roughly 12 days after vaccination. All receptors derive from a man in his fifties who received an inactivated influenza vaccine. The CDR3 runs from the conserved cysteine through the conserved F or W. D genes are given only for firm matches. Expanded clones are given a class, and other clones once, few, many or no size at all.

D | J | V | size | DNA | CDR3
TRBD2 | TRBJ2-4 | TRBV7-2 | few | TGTGCCAGCAGTTTGACTAGCGGGAGGGTGAACATTCAGTACTTC | CASSLTSGRVNIQYF
NA | TRBJ1-5 | TRBV7-9 | NA | TGTGCCAGCAGCGCAGGGCTCAATCAGCCCCAGCATTTT | CASSAGLNQPQHF
TRBD2 | TRBJ2-1 | TRBV12-3/TRBV12-4 | NA | TGTGCCAGCAGCCCTATTAGGACTAGCGGGGGGGATGAGCAGTTCTTC | CASSPIRTSGGDEQFF
NA | TRBJ2-7 | TRBV7-2 | few | TGTGCCAGCAGCCCGGAAGAGGAGCAGTACTTC | CASSPEEEQYF
NA | TRBJ2-1 | TRBV30 | NA | TGTGCCTGGAGTGTAAGTCCGCAGTTCTTC | CAWSVSPQFF
TRBD2 | TRBJ2-1 | TRBV4-2 | NA | TGTGCCAGCAGCGTCATTAGCGGGAGGTCCTCCCTTTACAATGAGCAGTTCTTC | CASSVISGRSSLYNEQFF
TRBD2 | TRBJ2-3 | TRBV5-1 | few | TGCGCCAGCAGCTTGAGGTGGGATAGCGGGGGGCGCACAGATACGCAGTATTTT | CASSLRWDSGGRTDTQYF
TRBD2 | TRBJ2-1 | TRBV25-1 | few | TGTGCCAGCAGTGATATCGGGGGGGCCAATGAGCAGTTCTTC | CASSDIGGANEQFF
NA | TRBJ2-7 | TRBV7-7 | NA | TGTGCCAGCAGCTTAGTGGGGGACTCGGGGAAGCAGTACTTC | CASSLVGDSGKQYF
NA | TRBJ1-2 | TRBV4-2 | NA | TGTGCCAGCAGCCAAGATCTAAGAGGGATGTGGGGAGGCTACACCTTC | CASSQDLRGMWGGYTF
NA | TRBJ1-5 | TRBV19 | many | TGTGCCAGTAGTGATTCCAATCAGCCCCAGCATTTT | CASSDSNQPQHF
NA | TRBJ2-1 | TRBV12-3/TRBV12-4 | many | TGTGCCAGCAGTTTTGGTGAGCAGTTCTTC | CASSFGEQFF
NA | TRBJ2-2 | TRBV5-1 | few | TGCGCCAGCAGCTTGGACGGAAACGGGGAGCTGTTTTTT | CASSLDGNGELFF
TRBD1 | TRBJ2-1 | TRBV15 | few | TGTGCCACCAGCAGAGGAGACACAGGGGGATACAATGAGCAGTTCTTC | CATSRGDTGGYNEQFF
TRBD2 | TRBJ2-1 | TRBV4-3 | once | TGCGCCAGCAGCCAAGATCGGGGGGGGAACCAGGTGGGCAATGAGCAGTTCTTC | CASSQDRGGNQVGNEQFF
TRBD1 | TRBJ1-3 | TRBV5-5 | NA | TGTGCCAGCAGCTCGACAGGGTCTGGAAACACCATACATTTT | CASSSTGSGNTIHF
NA | TRBJ2-5 | TRBV5-3 | many | TGTGCCAGAAGCTTGGCGGGTGTGTTTAGCGCCCTGGGTAGCGAGACCCAGTACTTC | CARSLAGVFSALGSETQYF
NA | TRBJ1-1 | TRBV20-1 | NA | TGCAGTGCCATGGGAGGGCACACTGAAGCTTTCTTT | CSAMGGHTEAFF
NA | TRBJ2-7 | TRBV12-3/TRBV12-4 | NA | TGTGCCAGCAGTTCCCGGGGCCTCTTCGAGCAGTACTTC | CASSSRGLFEQYF
NA | TRBJ2-5 | TRBV24-1 | NA | TGTGCCACCAGTGATTTCCCCACAGGGCGGGAGACCCAGTACTTC | CATSDFPTGRETQYF
NA | TRBJ1-2 | TRBV3-1 | few | TGTGCCAGCAGCCCAGCTGGGCGTGGTGGCTACACCTTC | CASSPAGRGGYTF
NA | TRBJ1-2 | TRBV7-9 | NA | TGTGCCAGCAGCTTAGCTTCAGGGGCAGGTGGCTACACCTTC | CASSLASGAGGYTF
NA | TRBJ1-1 | TRBV20-1 | NA | TGCAGTGCCCCGACAGCGGAGGCTTTCTTT | CSAPTAEAFF
NA | TRBJ1-1 | TRBV6-2/TRBV6-3 | NA | TGTGCCAGCAGCGAACTGGGACGGTTGAGGACTGAAGCTTTCTTT | CASSELGRLRTEAFF
TRBD1 | TRBJ1-1 | TRBV5-1 | many | TGCGCCAGCAGCCTACACGACAGGGGCACTGAAGCTTTCTTT | CASSLHDRGTEAFF
NA | TRBJ2-1 | TRBV2 | few | TGTGCCAGCAGGGAAGGGGGGAATGAGCAGTTCTTC | CASREGGNEQFF
NA | TRBJ1-2 | TRBV29-1 | NA | TGCAGCGCTTCACGGGCCTATGGCTACACCTTC | CSASRAYGYTF
NA | TRBJ1-1 | TRBV11-2 | few | TGTGCCAGCAGCTTGGGGACCACTGAAGCTTTCTTT | CASSLGTTEAFF
TRBD1 | TRBJ2-7 | TRBV5-1 | few | TGCGCCAGCAGCTTGGCCACGGGACAGGGCAACTACGAGCAGTACTTC | CASSLATGQGNYEQYF
TRBD1 | TRBJ1-2 | TRBV4-1 | NA | TGCGCCAGCAGCCAAGATGACAGGGTAAACTATGGCTACACCTTC | CASSQDDRVNYGYTF
NA | TRBJ2-3 | TRBV12-3/TRBV12-4 | few | TGTGCCAGCAGTCATTTTGGGGGGGCGGTGGCGGATACGCAGTATTTT | CASSHFGGAVADTQYF
NA | TRBJ2-4 | TRBV11-1 | few | TGTGCCAGCAGCTCTAGCGTGATAAGTTTGACGGAGGTGGGCATTCAGTACTTC | CASSSSVISLTEVGIQYF
NA | TRBJ2-7 | TRBV29-1 | many | TGCAGCGTTGAAGGGACAGTTCGGGGCAGGGGGCAGTACTTC | CSVEGTVRGRGQYF
NA | TRBJ2-5 | TRBV9 | NA | TGTGCCAGCAGCGTACACGGGAGTGGAGAGACCCAGAACTTC | CASSVHGSGETQNF
NA | TRBJ2-7 | TRBV5-5 | NA | TGTGCCAGCAATGTGAGGGAAACGGACGAGCAGTACTTC | CASNVRETDEQYF
NA | TRBJ2-4 | TRBV5-8 | few | TGTGCCAGCAGCTTGGTCATAGGCGTAAGGAAGAACATTCAGTACTTC | CASSLVIGVRKNIQYF
NA | TRBJ2-5 | TRBV20-1 | NA | TGCAGTGCTAGAAAGACAGCGCAAGAGACCCAGTACTTC | CSARKTAQETQYF
TRBD1 | TRBJ2-7 | TRBV6-1 | many | TGTGCCAGCAGTGCACCGGGACAGGGATACGAGCAGTACTTC | CASSAPGQGYEQYF
NA | TRBJ2-3 | TRBV4-2 | NA | TGTGCCAGCAGGATGAGGGACGGACCCACAGATACGCAGTATTTT | CASRMRDGPTDTQYF
NA | TRBJ2-3 | TRBV5-5 | NA | TGTGCCAGCAGCTGGGCGCCGGGGGGCAAAACAGATACGCAGTATTTT | CASSWAPGGKTDTQYF
TRBD1 | TRBJ2-2 | TRBV2 | few | TGTGCCAGCAGTGTATACAGGGGGCTCACCGGGGAGCTGTTTTTT | CASSVYRGLTGELFF
NA | TRBJ2-3 | TRBV2 | NA | TGTGCCATTAATCCGGGACTTCGTCGCACAGATACGCAGTATTTT | CAINPGLRRTDTQYF
NA | TRBJ1-3 | TRBV10-3 | many | TGTGCCATCAAACCGGGGATAATCTCTGGAAACACCATATATTTT | CAIKPGIISGNTIYF
NA | TRBJ2-4 | TRBV27 | NA | TGTGCCAGCAGTGCCCTGAGGGCCAAAAACATTCAGTACTTC | CASSALRAKNIQYF
NA | TRBJ2-6 | TRBV7-8 | few | TGTGCCAGCAGCTTAGGGAGAGAGAACTCTGGGGCCAACGTCCTGACTTTC | CASSLGRENSGANVLTF
NA | TRBJ1-5 | TRBV6-2/TRBV6-3 | many | TGTGCCAGCAGCCCCCAGGCCTATCAGCCCCAGCATTTT | CASSPQAYQPQHF
NA | TRBJ2-1 | TRBV6-2/TRBV6-3 | many | TGTGCCAGCAGTTTACAGGGTTATGAGCAGTTCTTC | CASSLQGYEQFF
TRBD1 | TRBJ1-5 | TRBV10-3 | NA | TGTGCCAGCGCGACAGGGCCCAGCCAGCCCCAGCATTTT | CASATGPSQPQHF
NA | TRBJ2-4 | TRBV28 | many | TGTGCCAGCAGTTCGGCCAGCGGGGCCAAAAACATTCAGTACTTC | CASSSASGAKNIQYF
TRBD2 | TRBJ2-7 | TRBV29-1 | few | TGCAGCGTCGGACTAGCGGGAGGGCCGGGGGAGCAGTACTTC | CSVGLAGGPGEQYF
NA | TRBJ2-1 | TRBV24-1 | few | TGTGCCACCAGTGGGTTAGGGGCCTCCTACAATGAGCAGTTCTTC | CATSGLGASYNEQFF
TRBD2 | TRBJ2-7 | TRBV28 | NA | TGTGCCAGCAGTTTAGACCCAGCGGGGGGGCCTGGAGAGCAGTACTTC | CASSLDPAGGPGEQYF
NA | TRBJ2-1 | TRBV12-3/TRBV12-4 | few | TGTGCCAGCAGTTTAGGGCTAGAGAGCAATGAGCAGTTCTTC | CASSLGLESNEQFF
TRBD2 | TRBJ2-1 | TRBV5-4 | NA | TGTGCCAGCAGCTTCAGTAGCGGGAGACAAAATGAGCAGTTCTTC | CASSFSSGRQNEQFF